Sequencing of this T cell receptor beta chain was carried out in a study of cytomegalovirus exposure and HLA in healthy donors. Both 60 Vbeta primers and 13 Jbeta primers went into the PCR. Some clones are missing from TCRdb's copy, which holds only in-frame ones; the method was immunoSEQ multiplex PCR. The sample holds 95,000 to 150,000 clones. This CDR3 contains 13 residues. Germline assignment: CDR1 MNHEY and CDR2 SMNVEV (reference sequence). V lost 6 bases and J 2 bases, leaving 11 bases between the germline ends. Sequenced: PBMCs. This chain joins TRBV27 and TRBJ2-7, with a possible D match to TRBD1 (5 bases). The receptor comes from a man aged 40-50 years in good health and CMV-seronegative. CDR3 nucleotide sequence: TGTGCCAGCAGACACACAGGAACCTACGAGCAGTACTTC. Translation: CASRHTGTYEQYF.